The 22 T cell receptor beta chains below all came from one sample that was sequenced in a study of cytomegalovirus exposure and HLA in healthy donors. The repertoire was sequenced with immunoSEQ multiplex PCR; TCRdb's copy has only in-frame clones and lacks some. The sample includes about 170,000 clones, approximately 86% of them seen just once. The sample consisted of PBMCs. The receptors were gathered from a man between 18 and 35 years old in good health and CMV-seropositive.

The chain employs TRBV10-3 and TRBJ1-5; D might be TRBD1 (5 bases). Germline values: CDR1 ENHRY, CDR2 SYGVKD. The CDR3 totals 14 residues. V gave up 6 bases and J gave up 1 base, with 10 bases separating them. CDR3 protein: CAISDRFSNQPQHF. CDR3 sequence (DNA): TGTGCCATCAGCGACAGATTCAGCAATCAGCCCCAGCATTTT.

The chain uses TRBV9 and TRBJ1-1; possibly TRBD1 for D (6 bases). The CDR3 sequence is 14 residues long. Trimming removed 0 bases at V and 6 bases at J, with 12 bases between. The V gene's germline CDR1 is SGDLS and CDR2 YYNGEE. This CDR3 reads CASSVEGVSPEAFF. Here the CDR3 DNA reads TGTGCCAGCAGCGTAGAGGGGGTCAGCCCTGAAGCTTTCTTT.

In this sample, this clone turned up once. This sequence joins TRBV7-9 and TRBJ2-7, with TRBD1 as a possible D gene (5 bases). The germline V and J ends were trimmed by 11 bases and 0 bases, with 20 bases remaining between them. This CDR3 has 15 residues. CDR1 is SEHNR, CDR2 FQNEAQ, per germline (reference sequence). The CDR3 loop is CALFSWGGSSYEQYF. CDR3 sequence (DNA): TGTGCCCTCTTCTCGTGGGGCGGAAGCTCCTACGAGCAGTACTTC.

The chain employs TRBV5-1 and TRBJ1-1; no reliable D call. The CDR3 has 14 residues. V dropped 1 base and J dropped 5 bases, with 12 bases sitting between them. Germline loops: CDR1 SGHRS, CDR2 YFSETQ. CDR3 sequence reads: CASSLLRRETEAFF. The CDR3 DNA reads TGCGCCAGCAGCTTGCTGAGGCGGGAAACTGAAGCTTTCTTT.

The chain carries TRBV19 and TRBJ2-1; 10 bases are shared with TRBD1. V was pared by 7 bases and J by 4 bases, with 10 bases of the junction left unmatched. Germline V lookup: CDR1 LNHDA, CDR2 SQIVND (reference sequence). This CDR3 is 16 amino acids long. CDR3 residues: CASTRQGAHIYNEQFF. The CDR3 bases are TGTGCCAGTACCCGACAGGGGGCTCATATATACAATGAGCAGTTCTTC. The full variable domain, completed using reference TRBV19 and TRBJ2-1, is DGGITQSPKYLFRKEGQNVTLSCEQNLNHDAMYWYRQDPGQGLRLIYYSQIVNDFQKGDIAEGYSVSREKKESFPLTVTSAQKNPTAFYLCASTRQGAHIYNEQFFGPGTRLTVL.

This clone came up a few times. The V gene is TRBV7-2, the J gene TRBJ1-1, with D perhaps matching TRBD1 (6 bases). Germline assignment: CDR1 SGHTA and CDR2 FQGNSA. This CDR3 contains 14 residues. Trimming took 4 bases from V and 5 from J, leaving 14 bases between them. The chain's CDR3 is CASSYQDSRTEAFF. The DNA of the CDR3 is TGTGCCAGCAGCTACCAGGACAGTAGGACTGAAGCTTTCTTT.

The gene calls are TRBV28 and TRBJ2-1; 7 nucleotides match TRBD2. The CDR3 loop spans 14 amino acids. V shed 3 bases and J 15 bases; nucleotides not matched to a gene: 14. Germline V CDR1 and CDR2: MDHEN, SYDVKM. This chain's CDR3 is CASSLRPSGDFGFF. CDR3 nucleotide sequence: TGTGCCAGCAGTTTGAGGCCTAGCGGAGATTTCGGGTTCTTC.

The chain links TRBV4-2 to TRBJ2-1, with 7 bases matching TRBD2. In germline, CDR1 is LGHNA, CDR2 YNFKEQ. With 2 bases clipped from V and 8 bases from J, the junction kept 9 bases outside the gene matches. The CDR3 runs 15 residues. In nucleotides, the CDR3 is TGTGCCAGCAGCCAACTCCTGGGGGGGGGATATGAGCAGTTCTTC. It encodes CASSQLLGGGYEQFF.

The chain combines TRBV6-1 with TRBJ1-2, with D uncertain. Germline values: CDR1 MNHNS, CDR2 SASEGT. The CDR3 covers 13 residues. Trimming took off 5 bases at V and 6 bases at J, with 13 bases between the two ends. CDR3 in amino acids: CASSPPDLNGYTF. The CDR3 coding sequence is TGTGCCAGCAGTCCCCCAGACTTGAATGGCTACACCTTC.

The gene calls are TRBV19 and TRBJ2-7; 7 bases are shared with TRBD1. This CDR3 is 13 amino acids long. Germline CDR1 and CDR2: LNHDA and SQIVND (reference sequence). V lost 5 bases and J lost 3; bases outside the gene matches: 4. Here the CDR3 reads CASSHRGVYEQYF. In DNA form, the CDR3 reads TGTGCCAGTAGTCACAGGGGAGTCTACGAGCAGTACTTC.

The V gene is TRBV27, the J gene TRBJ2-7; TRBD1 matches at 7 bases. This CDR3 contains 15 residues. Germline V gives CDR1 MNHEY, CDR2 SMNVEV (reference sequence). The J segment lost 3 bases and the V segment lost 0 bases, leaving 5 bases of the junction unmatched. The CDR3 DNA follows: TGTGCCAGCAGTTTATCCCAGGGACAGTACTACGAGCAGTACTTC. Protein: CASSLSQGQYYEQYF.

The CDR3 reads CASSQDGLAVNNEQFF. DNA of the CDR3: TGTGCCAGCAGCCAAGATGGACTAGCGGTAAACAATGAGCAGTTCTTC. The V gene is TRBV4-2, the J gene TRBJ2-1; 10 bases agree with TRBD2. The CDR3 sequence is 16 residues long. V lost 0 bases to trimming and J lost 5 bases; unmatched junction nucleotides: 4. In germline, CDR1 is LGHNA, CDR2 YNFKEQ.

CDR3 protein: CASSFPGGEGTDTQYF. The DNA of the CDR3 is TGTGCCAGCAGCTTTCCCGGGGGGGAGGGCACAGATACGCAGTATTTT. The chain couples TRBV11-2 to TRBJ2-3, with 8 bases fitting TRBD2. The germline gives CDR1 SGHAT, CDR2 FQNNGV. CDR3 length equals 16 residues. J gave up 1 base and V 3 bases, and 6 bases lay outside the gene matches.

This rearrangement joins TRBV5-4 to TRBJ1-2, with a tentative D call TRBD1 (5 bases). The germline V gene has CDR1 SGHNT and CDR2 YYREEE (reference sequence). The ends were cut back, 4 bases at V and 6 bases at J, with 10 bases in the middle. The CDR3 contains 12 residues. CDR3 loop: CASSLPGHGYTF. CDR3 coding DNA: TGTGCCAGCAGCCTTCCAGGGCATGGCTACACCTTC.

The chain couples TRBV19 to TRBJ2-2; TRBD2 agrees at 7 bases. Germline V gene sequence: CDR1 LNHDA, CDR2 SQIVND (reference sequence). J lost 3 bases, V lost 3 bases, and 4 bases had no gene match. The CDR3 is 15 amino acids. The CDR3 loop is CASSIGGMDTGELFF. The CDR3 nucleotides are TGTGCCAGTAGTATCGGGGGGATGGACACCGGGGAGCTGTTTTTT.

The chain couples TRBV9 to TRBJ2-1, with 7 bases identical to TRBD1. This CDR3 has 13 amino acids. CDR1 and CDR2 from the germline V gene are SGDLS and YYNGEE. With V trimmed by 4 bases and J by 5 bases, 3 bases remained unmatched. CDR3 residues: CASSLGTDNEQFF. CDR3 nucleotide sequence: TGTGCCAGCAGCTTGGGGACAGACAATGAGCAGTTCTTC.

The chain combines TRBV5-1 with TRBJ2-2; 7 positions agree with TRBD1. V shed 0 bases, J shed 2 bases, and the junction held 4 bases outside the gene matches. CDR1 is SGHRS, CDR2 YFSETQ, per germline. The CDR3 is made up of 16 amino acids. The CDR3 protein is CASSLGQGVNTGELFF. The DNA of the CDR3 is TGCGCCAGCAGCTTGGGACAGGGAGTTAACACCGGGGAGCTGTTTTTT. Drawing the rest from reference TRBV5-1 and TRBJ2-2, the complete variable domain is KAGVTQTPRYLIKTRGQQVTLSCSPISGHRSVSWYQQTPGQGLQFLFEYFSETQRNKGNFPGRFSGRQFSNSRSEMNVSTLELGDSALYLCASSLGQGVNTGELFFGEGSRLTVL.

The V gene is TRBV4-3, the J gene TRBJ2-1; D perhaps matches TRBD1 (5 bases). The ends were cut back, 9 bases at V and 0 bases at J, with 15 bases in the middle. The CDR3 spans 15 residues. Germline V lookup: CDR1 LGHNA, CDR2 YSLEER. Written as DNA, the CDR3 is TGCGCCAGGGCCGAGACAGTCCCCTCCTACAATGAGCAGTTCTTC. Translation: CARAETVPSYNEQFF.

The chain links TRBV10-3 to TRBJ1-1; D gene ambiguous. V was clipped by 1 base and J by 0 bases, with 12 bases between them. This CDR3 contains 16 residues. Germline V gives CDR1 ENHRY, CDR2 SYGVKD. DNA for the CDR3: TGTGCCATCAGTGAGTACCTAGGAAATCTGAACACTGAAGCTTTCTTT. Amino acid sequence: CAISEYLGNLNTEAFF.

The rearrangement links TRBV7-8 to TRBJ1-5; possible D gene TRBD1, 5 bases. This CDR3 spans 16 amino acids. V lost 1 base and J lost 2, with 12 bases in between. Germline lookup yields CDR1 SGHVS and CDR2 FQNEAQ. The DNA of the CDR3 is TGTGCCAGCAGCTTAGTGGGGCGAGAAGGCAATCAGCCCCAGCATTTT. Translating gives CASSLVGREGNQPQHF.

A few counts support this clone. CDR3 coding DNA: TGTGCCAGCAGTGTCACAGGGGGCAGTCCAAACACTGAAGCTTTCTTT. This translates into CASSVTGGSPNTEAFF. The V gene is TRBV25-1, the J gene TRBJ1-1; 9 positions match TRBD1. V lost 4 bases, J lost 2 bases, and 8 bases stayed unmatched. The germline gives CDR1 MGHDK, CDR2 SYGVNS. The CDR3 is 16 residues long.

As regards this clone: At the DNA level, this CDR3 is encoded by other sequences in the same sample as well. The gene calls are TRBV27 and TRBJ2-7; weak D call: TRBD1 (5 bases). CDR3 size: 14 residues. Germline CDR1 MNHEY, CDR2 SMNVEV (reference sequence). V shed 3 bases and J shed 3 bases, with 12 bases lying between them. The CDR3 bases are TGTGCCAGCAGTTTTTCCCAGGGTGGCTACGAGCAGTACTTC. This translates into CASSFSQGGYEQYF.